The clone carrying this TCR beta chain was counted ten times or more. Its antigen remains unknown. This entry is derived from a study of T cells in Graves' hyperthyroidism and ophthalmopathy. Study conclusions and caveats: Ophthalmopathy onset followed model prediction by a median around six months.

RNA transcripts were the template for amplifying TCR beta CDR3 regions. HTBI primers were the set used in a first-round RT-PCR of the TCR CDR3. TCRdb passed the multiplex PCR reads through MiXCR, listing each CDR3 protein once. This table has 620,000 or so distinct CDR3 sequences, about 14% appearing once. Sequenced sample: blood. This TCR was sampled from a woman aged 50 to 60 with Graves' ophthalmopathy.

CDR3 protein: CSASRMGEQFF. CDR3 sequence (DNA): TGCAGTGCCAGCCGGATGGGGGAGCAGTTCTTC. This chain connects TRBV20-1 to TRBJ2-1; D uncertain. There are 11 residues in the CDR3. Looked up from germline, CDR1 is DFQATT and CDR2 is SNEGSKA (reference sequence). Trimming stripped 6 bases from V and 10 bases from J, with 13 bases between.